This passage covers 19 T cell receptor beta chains from one sample sequenced in a study of OX40 agonist ivuxolimab in advanced cancers. Profiled with immunoSEQ multiplex PCR; TCRdb holds only in-frame clones, not every one. The table lists fewer than 120,000 clones, about 92% of them singletons. The source was CD4+ or CD8+ T cells sorted from blood, collected in a trial of the OX40 agonist ivuxolimab. These receptors all stem from an adult with an advanced solid tumor such as melanoma, head and neck, liver or kidney cancer.

This chain links TRBV27 with TRBJ2-6, with 10 bases matching TRBD2. The ends lost 4 bases at V and 4 bases at J; junction bases unmatched: 16. The CDR3 sequence is 20 residues long. Germline V CDR1 and CDR2: MNHEY, SMNVEV (reference sequence). The CDR3 is CASSSSGWLAGAKGANVLTF. In DNA form, the CDR3 reads TGTGCCAGCAGTTCATCGGGTTGGCTAGCGGGAGCGAAGGGGGCCAACGTCCTGACTTTC. The full variable domain, in which reference TRBV27 and TRBJ2-6 provide the parts outside the CDR3, is EAQVTQNPRYLITVTGKKLTVTCSQNMNHEYMSWYRQDPGLGLRQIYYSMNVEVTDKGDVPEGYKVSRKEKRNFPLILESPSPNQTSLYFCASSSSGWLAGAKGANVLTFGAGSRLTVL.

Only a few counts were recorded for this clone. The rearrangement uses TRBV5-4 and TRBJ1-2; tentative D call: TRBD1 (6 bases). The germline CDR1 and CDR2 sequences are SGHNT and YYREEE (reference sequence). This CDR3 is built from 17 residues. V was cut by 0 bases and J by 6 bases, with 21 bases left in between. CDR3 DNA: TGTGCCAGCAGCTTGGATTCGGTGGGCAGGGGCGGGGATGGCTACACCTTC. The encoded protein is CASSLDSVGRGGDGYTF.

This clone has just one count. V usage is TRBV9 and J usage is TRBJ2-5, with 7 bases lining up with TRBD2. CDR3 length equals 15 residues. The V gene's germline CDR1 is SGDLS and CDR2 YYNGEE. V was pared by 5 bases and J by 0 bases, with 7 bases of the junction left unmatched. The CDR3 loop reads CASSQSGTHQETQYF. The CDR3 region has the DNA TGTGCCAGCAGTCAAAGCGGGACCCACCAAGAGACCCAGTACTTC.

V is TRBV7-2 and J is TRBJ1-3; D unresolved. There are 15 residues in the CDR3. The germline gives CDR1 SGHTA, CDR2 FQGNSA. Trimming took off 1 base at V and 0 bases at J, with 7 bases between the two ends. Here the CDR3 DNA reads TGTGCCAGCAGCTTAGTAGGGTTCTCTGGAAACACCATATATTTT. This codes for CASSLVGFSGNTIYF.

This clone occurred once. This rearrangement joins TRBV7-8 to TRBJ1-1; the D is unclear. Germline V lookup: CDR1 SGHVS, CDR2 FQNEAQ. The ends were cut back, 7 bases at V and 2 bases at J, with 14 bases in the middle. The CDR3 totals 14 residues. The CDR3 region is CASILSRGNTEAFF. The CDR3 nucleotides read TGTGCCAGCATCCTATCTCGGGGTAACACTGAAGCTTTCTTT. Based on the CDR3 plus reference TRBV7-8 and TRBJ1-1, the full variable domain is GAGVSQSPRYKVAKRGQDVALRCDPISGHVSLFWYQQALGQGPEFLTYFQNEAQLDKSGLPSDRFFAERPEGSVSTLKIQRTQQEDSAVYLCASILSRGNTEAFFGQGTRLTVV.

V gene TRBV19 combines with J gene TRBJ2-3; a weak D match, TRBD2 (6 bases). V was shortened by 8 bases and J by 3 bases, with 15 bases between the two germline ends. Germline assignment: CDR1 LNHDA and CDR2 SQIVND (reference sequence). The CDR3 consists of 14 residues. The CDR3 DNA sequence: TGTGCCAGTGGGAATGACGCGGGAACAGATACGCAGTATTTT. As protein: CASGNDAGTDTQYF.

Many counts were recorded for this clone. This chain connects TRBV5-1 to TRBJ1-4, with 9 bases aligning to TRBD1. The CDR3 extends over 18 amino acids. With 4 bases clipped from V and 1 base from J, the junction kept 11 bases outside the gene matches. CDR1 SGHRS and CDR2 YFSETQ come from the germline V gene. As DNA, the CDR3 is TGCGCCAGCAGCGTGGACGGACAGGGGACGGGAACTAATGAAAAACTGTTTTTT. It specifies CASSVDGQGTGTNEKLFF.

Only a few counts were recorded for this clone. The chain links TRBV4-3 to TRBJ2-3; D might be TRBD1 (5 bases). Germline CDR1 and CDR2: LGHNA and YSLEER. V lost 1 base to trimming and J lost 2 bases, with 7 bases between them. The CDR3 spans 14 residues. CDR3 region: CASSQGQHTDTQYF. The CDR3 region has the DNA TGCGCCAGCAGCCAAGGACAGCACACAGATACGCAGTATTTT.

This clone was detected a few times. This chain connects TRBV2 to TRBJ1-2; 7 bases map to TRBD1. CDR3 length: 15 amino acids. Germline V lookup: CDR1 SNHLY, CDR2 FYNNEI. J gave up 8 bases and V 4 bases, and 13 bases lay outside the gene matches. The CDR3 is CASSVRDRAPYGYTF. DNA for the CDR3: TGTGCCAGCAGTGTGAGAGACAGGGCTCCTTACGGCTACACCTTC.

The chain has TRBV28 and TRBJ1-3; D gene uncertain. Trimming took 6 bases from V and 3 from J, leaving 6 bases between them. The CDR3 extends over 12 amino acids. CDR1 and CDR2 from the germline V gene are MDHEN and SYDVKM. CDR3 region: CASRSGGNTIYF. CDR3 DNA sequence: TGTGCCAGCAGAAGCGGTGGAAACACCATATATTTT.

This clone showed up just once. The sample holds other DNA sequences that translate to the same CDR3. V usage is TRBV6-6 and J usage is TRBJ1-1, with D uncertain. The CDR3 runs to 12 residues. Germline CDR1 and CDR2: MNHNY and SVGAGI (reference sequence). With 4 bases removed from V and 3 bases from J, the gap between germline ends came to 6 bases. The CDR3 DNA reads as TGTGCCAGCAGTTCCCTATACACTGAAGCTTTCTTT. Translation: CASSSLYTEAFF.

The chain combines TRBV7-9 with TRBJ2-3, with D maybe TRBD2 (6 bases). CDR3 length equals 16 residues. CDR1 and CDR2 (germline): SEHNR, FQNEAQ (reference sequence). Trimming removed 3 bases from V and 3 bases from J, with 16 bases in between. This CDR3 is CASSFRGGGETDTQYF. CDR3 DNA sequence: TGTGCCAGCAGCTTCCGGGGCGGCGGGGAGACAGATACGCAGTATTTT.

V usage is TRBV9 and J usage is TRBJ2-2; no clear D gene. Germline V lookup: CDR1 SGDLS, CDR2 YYNGEE. This CDR3 comprises 13 residues. The germline V and J ends were trimmed by 4 bases and 7 bases, with 11 bases remaining between them. The chain's CDR3 is CASSYLLIGELFF. The CDR3 nucleotides are TGTGCCAGCAGCTATTTACTGATCGGGGAGCTGTTTTTT.

The rearrangement joins TRBV18 to TRBJ1-2; no reliable D call. This CDR3 has 14 amino acids. Per the germline V gene, CDR1 is KGHSH and CDR2 is LQKENI. V lost 2 bases to trimming and J lost 2 bases, with 9 bases between them. The CDR3 nucleotides read TGTGCCAGCTCACCAGCGACCGAGAACTATGGCTACACCTTC. Translated, it gives CASSPATENYGYTF.

CDR3 bases: TGTGCCAGTAGTAACGGCAGGGATCAGCCCCAGCATTTT. It codes for CASSNGRDQPQHF. This chain connects TRBV19 to TRBJ1-5, with a weak D call TRBD1 (5 bases). The germline V gene has CDR1 LNHDA and CDR2 SQIVND (reference sequence). The CDR3 spans 13 residues. Trimming removed 4 bases from V and 5 bases from J, with 9 bases in between.

J is TRBJ1-1 and V is TRBV11-2; 9 nucleotides match TRBD1. This CDR3 is 15 amino acids long. The V gene's germline CDR1 is SGHAT and CDR2 FQNNGV. The J segment lost 5 bases and the V segment lost 5 bases, leaving 9 bases of the junction unmatched. The CDR3 nucleotides are TGTGCCAGCAGCGATATAGGACAGGGGACGACTGAAGCTTTCTTT. This gives the protein CASSDIGQGTTEAFF.

J is TRBJ1-1 and V is TRBV7-3, with D maybe TRBD1 (5 bases). V was trimmed by 3 bases and J by 2 bases, leaving 10 bases between them. The germline V gene has CDR1 SGHTA and CDR2 FQGTGA. The CDR3 is 14 amino acids. This CDR3 is CASSLSRVNTEAFF. The CDR3 DNA is TGTGCCAGCAGCTTGTCCAGGGTCAACACTGAAGCTTTCTTT. Using reference TRBV7-3 and TRBJ1-1 for the parts outside the CDR3, the full variable domain is GAGVSQTPSNKVTEKGKYVELRCDPISGHTALYWYRQSLGQGPEFLIYFQGTGAADDSGLPNDRFFAVRPEGSVSTLKIQRTERGDSAVYLCASSLSRVNTEAFFGQGTRLTVV.

The rearrangement links TRBV5-4 to TRBJ2-7, with D tentatively TRBD1 (6 bases). The CDR3 has 13 residues. Germline CDR1 is SGHNT and CDR2 is YYREEE (reference sequence). V lost 3 bases and J 5 bases, leaving 12 bases between the germline ends. This CDR3 reads CASSSQGSHEQYF. DNA for the CDR3: TGTGCCAGCAGCTCACAGGGTAGCCACGAGCAGTACTTC. Full variable domain (rest looked up from reference TRBV5-4 and TRBJ2-7): ETGVTQSPTHLIKTRGQQVTLRCSSQSGHNTVSWYQQALGQGPQFIFQYYREEENGRGNFPPRFSGLQFPNYSSELNVNALELDDSALYLCASSSQGSHEQYFGPGTRLTVT.

The chain couples TRBV7-8 to TRBJ2-2, with unresolved D. This CDR3 is built from 15 residues. V lost 1 base to trimming and J lost 1 base, with 7 bases between them. Germline V gene data show CDR1 as SGHVS and CDR2 as FQNEAQ. The CDR3 DNA sequence: TGTGCCAGCAGCTTAGTATGGGGGAACACCGGGGAGCTGTTTTTT. The encoded protein is CASSLVWGNTGELFF.